This T cell receptor beta chain is from a study of CD8+ T cells in alopecia areata. Study information: A 6-month off-drug phase came after tofacitinib, which had lasted 6 to 18 months. Percent affected scalp area, the SALT score, rated treated patients' severity. Findings of the study overall: The study found higher clonality in lesional than normal scalp, especially in alopecia totalis/universalis. A great number of expanded lesional clones endured in scalp and blood during tofacitinib.

Trimming removed 0 bases from V and 4 bases from J, with 9 bases in between. The germline V gene has CDR1 SGHAT and CDR2 FQNNGV. This CDR3 spans 15 amino acids. The treatment is: oral pan-JAK inhibitor, 5-10 mg twice daily. RNA was isolated and reverse transcribed to cDNA, the sequencing template. Only in-frame clones appear in the TCRdb table, and some are missing; sequencing was by immunoSEQ multiplex PCR. The data contain 150,000 to 200,000 clones, about 54% of them singletons. A note on this clone: Its target is not known. This specimen includes other DNA sequences encoding the same CDR3.

The sequence was collected from a human donor with alopecia areata. The starting material was CD4+ T cells sorted from blood, obtained between weeks 55 and 65, from a patient treated with tofacitinib. The chain couples TRBV11-2 to TRBJ2-2; D tentatively reads TRBD1 or TRBD2 (6 bases each). The DNA of the CDR3 is TGTGCCAGCAGCTTAGACAGGGGAGGCACCGGGGAGCTGTTTTTT. The encoded protein is CASSLDRGGTGELFF.